The 29 T cell receptor beta chains reported below all come from one sample, sequenced in a study of blood T cell repertoires in COVID-19. Profiled with immunoSEQ multiplex PCR; TCRdb holds only in-frame clones, not every one. The table records hundreds of thousands of clones, approximately 90% of them present only once. Sequencing was performed on peripheral blood. These receptors were collected from a woman in her late teens or twenties with acute or convalescent COVID-19.

This sequence joins TRBV7-2 and TRBJ2-3, with D possibly matching TRBD2 (6 bases). CDR1 is SGHTA and CDR2 is FQGNSA in the germline V gene. V lost 2 bases and J lost 0, with 9 bases in between. The CDR3 totals 15 residues. The CDR3: CASSLRGFSTDTQYF. In DNA form, the CDR3 reads TGTGCCAGCAGCTTACGGGGGTTTAGCACAGATACGCAGTATTTT.

There are a few counts of this clone. The rearrangement uses TRBV5-6 and TRBJ2-7, with 7 nucleotides matching TRBD2. In germline, CDR1 is SGHDT, CDR2 YYEEEE. V trimming: 2 bases; J trimming: 1 base; junction bases outside the gene matches: 3. The CDR3 consists of 14 residues. The CDR3 region is CASSLGLGSYEQYF. In DNA, the CDR3 is TGTGCCAGCAGCTTAGGACTAGGTTCCTACGAGCAGTACTTC.

This chain connects TRBV5-1 to TRBJ1-1, with D possibly matching TRBD1 (6 bases). The V gene's germline CDR1 is SGHRS and CDR2 YFSETQ. The ends were cut back, 0 bases at V and 3 bases at J, with 15 bases in the middle. This CDR3 spans 16 amino acids. The CDR3 nucleotides read TGCGCCAGCAGCTTGGCATGGGGGCCTGGGGACACTGAAGCTTTCTTT. Encoded protein: CASSLAWGPGDTEAFF.

V is TRBV10-1 and J is TRBJ2-7; 8 nucleotides agree with TRBD1. After removal of 9 bases from V and 2 bases from J, the junction contained 3 bases not matched to a gene. The germline gives CDR1 WNHNN, CDR2 SYGVQD (reference sequence). CDR3 length: 12 residues. In nucleotides, the CDR3 is TGCGCCAGGTCACAGGGGGCCTACGAGCAGTACTTC. Protein product: CARSQGAYEQYF.

The chain links TRBV19 to TRBJ1-6, with 7 bases lining up with TRBD1. V was clipped by 5 bases and J by 2 bases; unmatched bases: 15. The germline CDR1 and CDR2 sequences are LNHDA and SQIVND (reference sequence). This CDR3 has 19 amino acids. Here the CDR3 reads CASSLRTGVMGTYNSPLHF. The CDR3 nucleotides are TGTGCCAGTAGTCTCAGGACAGGAGTGATGGGCACCTATAATTCACCCCTCCACTTT.

The CDR3 spells CAWSPRDTYGYTF. For the CDR3, the DNA is TGTGCCTGGAGTCCCCGGGACACCTATGGCTACACCTTC. V and J are TRBV30 and TRBJ1-2; possible D gene TRBD1, 6 bases. The CDR3 spans 13 residues. The V end was cut by 2 bases, the J end by 4 bases, with 11 bases between. Germline V lookup: CDR1 GTSNPN, CDR2 SVGIG (reference sequence). The variable domain in full, with the rest retrieved from reference TRBV30 and TRBJ1-2, is SQTIHQWPATLVQPVGSPLSLECTVEGTSNPNLYWYRQAAGRGLQLLFYSVGIGQISSEVPQNLSASRPQDRQFILSSKKLLLSDSGFYLCAWSPRDTYGYTFGSGTRLTVV.

V gene TRBV4-3 combines with J gene TRBJ1-1; D unresolved. Trimming shortened V by 0 bases and J by 4 bases, and 15 bases separated the two germline ends. The germline gives CDR1 LGHNA, CDR2 YSLEER. CDR3 size: 16 residues. DNA of the CDR3: TGCGCCAGCAGCCAAGAAAATCGGGGATTGAGCACTGAAGCTTTCTTT. Its translation: CASSQENRGLSTEAFF.

This chain links TRBV3-1 (or the pseudogene TRBV3-2) with TRBJ1-2; 11 bases match TRBD1. The CDR3 contains 16 residues. CDR1 is LGHDT, CDR2 YNNKEL, per germline (reference sequence). The trim removed 4 bases at V and 2 bases at J, leaving 6 bases unmatched. Here the CDR3 DNA reads TGTGCCAGCAGCCGACATGGGACAGGGGGGAACTATGGCTACACCTTC. This encodes CASSRHGTGGNYGYTF.

The V and J genes are TRBV7-2 and TRBJ2-7; 11 bases map to TRBD1. This CDR3 is 15 amino acids long. Germline assignment: CDR1 SGHTA and CDR2 FQGNSA. J was trimmed by 3 bases and V by 5 bases; bases with no gene match: 6. This CDR3 reads CASSHTGTGGYEQYF. In DNA, the CDR3 is TGTGCCAGCAGCCATACCGGGACAGGGGGCTACGAGCAGTACTTC.

This sequence joins TRBV5-1 and TRBJ2-3; 7 bases are shared with TRBD1. CDR3 length: 14 residues. Germline loops: CDR1 SGHRS, CDR2 YFSETQ. Trimming at V came to 0 bases and at J to 9 bases, leaving 7 bases not matched to a gene. CDR3 in DNA: TGCGCCAGCAGCTTGGGACAGGGACGTATAACGCAGTATTTT. Translating it yields CASSLGQGRITQYF.

The chain joins TRBV3-1 (or the pseudogene TRBV3-2) to TRBJ1-3; no definite D call. Trimming took off 1 base at V and 8 bases at J, with 9 bases between the two ends. The V gene's germline CDR1 is LGHDT and CDR2 YNNKEL (reference sequence). CDR3 length equals 13 residues. The CDR3 bases are TGTGCCAGCAGCCAAGTTTTGGTAGACACCATATATTTT. Encoded protein: CASSQVLVDTIYF.

V gene TRBV7-9 combines with J gene TRBJ1-6, with 7 nucleotides matching TRBD1. The V gene's germline CDR1 is SEHNR and CDR2 FQNEAQ (reference sequence). J lost 8 bases, V lost 3 bases, and 1 base had no gene match. CDR3 length equals 13 residues. In nucleotides, the CDR3 is TGTGCCAGCAGCTTTCAGGGGGATTCACCCCTCCACTTT. Its translation is CASSFQGDSPLHF.

This sequence joins TRBV3-1 (or the pseudogene TRBV3-2) and TRBJ1-1; D is possibly TRBD1 (6 bases). V was pared by 1 base and J by 6 bases, with 12 bases between. This CDR3 contains 14 residues. The germline V gene encodes CDR1 LGHDT and CDR2 YNNKEL (reference sequence). The CDR3 region has the DNA TGTGCCAGCAGCCAAGCCCTCAGGACAGCTGAAGCTTTCTTT. Its translation: CASSQALRTAEAFF.

V usage is TRBV23-1 and J usage is TRBJ1-1; D unclear. TRBV23-1 counts as an open reading frame of uncertain function. Between the trimmed V and J ends, which lost 4 bases and 0 bases, there was a span of 21 bases. This CDR3 has 18 amino acids. The CDR3 region has the DNA TGCGCCAGCAGTCGCGACTCGGAAAGTAAAGTAATGAACACTGAAGCTTTCTTT. Translation gives CASSRDSESKVMNTEAFF.

The chain recombines TRBV27 with TRBJ2-3; 7 positions match TRBD2. The CDR3 contains 15 residues. J was trimmed by 4 bases and V by 3 bases; bases with no gene match: 7. Germline V gene sequence: CDR1 MNHEY, CDR2 SMNVEV (reference sequence). The CDR3 loop reads CASSFGGSRPDTQYF. The DNA for the CDR3 is TGTGCCAGCAGTTTCGGGGGGTCGCGCCCAGATACGCAGTATTTT.

The chain uses TRBV7-2 and TRBJ2-3; D perhaps matches TRBD2 (6 bases). V gave up 4 bases and J gave up 2 bases, with 13 bases separating them. The CDR3 extends over 15 amino acids. In germline, CDR1 is SGHTA, CDR2 FQGNSA. For the CDR3, the DNA is TGTGCCAGCAGCTCTAGGTGGGGGGACACAGATACGCAGTATTTT. Its protein product is CASSSRWGDTDTQYF.

The V gene is TRBV9, the J gene TRBJ2-3; D is perhaps TRBD2 (6 bases). With 3 bases removed from V and 2 bases from J, the gap between germline ends came to 13 bases. The germline gives CDR1 SGDLS, CDR2 YYNGEE. This CDR3 is 15 amino acids long. The CDR3 bases are TGTGCCAGCAGCGGCCGGGACTCCACCACAGATACGCAGTATTTT. Its translation: CASSGRDSTTDTQYF.

The chain has TRBV24-1 and TRBJ2-1, with 7 bases that match TRBD1. V gave up 4 bases and J gave up 4 bases; unmatched junction bases: 12. This CDR3 spans 17 amino acids. In germline, CDR1 is KGHDR, CDR2 SFDVKD. The CDR3: CATSEGEQGFAYNEQFF. As DNA, the CDR3 is TGTGCCACCAGTGAGGGGGAACAGGGGTTTGCGTACAATGAGCAGTTCTTC.

The genes are TRBV5-1 and TRBJ2-7; possibly TRBD2 for D (6 bases). V gave up 0 bases and J gave up 6 bases, with 13 bases separating them. Germline values: CDR1 SGHRS, CDR2 YFSETQ. The CDR3 spans 14 residues. The CDR3 region is CASSLVLAGTEQYF. CDR3 coding DNA: TGCGCCAGCAGCTTGGTACTGGCGGGGACCGAGCAGTACTTC.

This rearrangement joins TRBV2 to TRBJ1-6; no clear D gene. Germline V gene sequence: CDR1 SNHLY, CDR2 FYNNEI. V lost 2 bases, J lost 0 bases, and 14 bases lay in between. This CDR3 is 18 amino acids long. CDR3 DNA sequence: TGTGCCAGCAGTGAACGGGATCCGAATAGCTCCTATAATTCACCCCTCCACTTT. It is translated as CASSERDPNSSYNSPLHF.

The chain has TRBV5-1 and TRBJ1-1, with 7 bases aligning to TRBD1. The CDR3 contains 16 residues. Germline loops: CDR1 SGHRS, CDR2 YFSETQ. Unmatched junction bases numbered 9, after V lost 4 bases and J lost 0 bases. The CDR3 is CASSVGQATMNTEAFF. The CDR3 DNA is TGCGCCAGCAGCGTCGGACAGGCGACGATGAACACTGAAGCTTTCTTT.

The chain links TRBV12-5 to TRBJ1-2, with TRBD1 matching 10 bases. The CDR3 totals 18 residues. Trimming at V came to 5 bases and at J to 0 bases, leaving 12 bases not matched to a gene. Germline values: CDR1 LGHNT, CDR2 FRNRAP. The CDR3 here is CASGMSWGQGLANYGYTF. CDR3 nucleotide sequence: TGTGCTAGTGGTATGAGTTGGGGACAGGGGTTAGCTAACTATGGCTACACCTTC.

On this clone: Other DNA sequences from this sample encode an identical CDR3 as well. The V gene is TRBV18, the J gene TRBJ1-1; TRBD1 is a possible D gene (5 bases). CDR1 and CDR2 from the germline V gene are KGHSH and LQKENI. The CDR3 sequence is 14 residues long. V shed 3 bases and J shed 2 bases, with 10 bases lying between them. In nucleotides, the CDR3 is TGTGCCAGCTCACCCCAACAGGTTAACACTGAAGCTTTCTTT. This encodes CASSPQQVNTEAFF.

To note about this clone: The sample has other DNA sequences that encode this CDR3 too. The chain has TRBV27 and TRBJ2-7; 8 nucleotides align to TRBD1. Germline assignment: CDR1 MNHEY and CDR2 SMNVEV (reference sequence). This CDR3 is built from 13 residues. V was clipped by 3 bases and J by 7 bases; unmatched bases: 5. The CDR3 loop reads CASSFGTGGEQYF. CDR3 DNA: TGTGCCAGCAGTTTCGGGACAGGAGGGGAGCAGTACTTC.

V is TRBV7-2 and J is TRBJ1-6, with D possibly being TRBD1 (5 bases). Germline V gene lookup returns CDR1 SGHTA and CDR2 FQGNSA. This CDR3 has 12 amino acids. With 5 bases removed from V and 14 bases from J, the gap between germline ends came to 13 bases. CDR3 residues: CASSPERGALHF. The CDR3, as DNA: TGTGCCAGCAGCCCCGAACGGGGGGCCCTCCACTTT.

This chain joins TRBV6-5 and TRBJ1-3; perhaps TRBD1 as D (5 bases). Trimming removed 4 bases from V and 4 bases from J, with 14 bases in between. The CDR3 is 15 amino acids. Germline V CDR1 and CDR2: MNHEY, SVGAGI. CDR3 sequence: CASSSGFGGGNTIYF. CDR3 bases: TGTGCCAGCAGTTCCGGCTTCGGGGGAGGAAACACCATATATTTT.

This clone was detected once. V gene TRBV9 combines with J gene TRBJ1-5; a possible D gene is TRBD1 (6 bases). V lost 6 bases and J 4 bases, leaving 17 bases between the germline ends. The germline gives CDR1 SGDLS, CDR2 YYNGEE. This CDR3 region has 15 residues. CDR3 DNA: TGTGCCAGCACCCCAGGACAGAAAATAAATCAGCCCCAGCATTTT. Amino acids: CASTPGQKINQPQHF. Variable domain in full (rest from reference TRBV9 and TRBJ1-5): DSGVTQTPKHLITATGQRVTLRCSPRSGDLSVYWYQQSLDQGLQFLIQYYNGEERAKGNILERFSAQQFPDLHSELNLSSLELGDSALYFCASTPGQKINQPQHFGDGTRLSIL.

This chain links TRBV7-9 with TRBJ2-7; TRBD2 is a possible D gene (5 bases). Germline loops: CDR1 SEHNR, CDR2 FQNEAQ (reference sequence). The CDR3 is made up of 11 amino acids. V dropped 8 bases and J dropped 6 bases, with 11 bases sitting between them. The CDR3 is CASGYGVEQYF. The CDR3, as DNA: TGTGCCAGCGGGTACGGGGTCGAGCAGTACTTC.

The chain couples TRBV15 to TRBJ1-5; 8 nucleotides align to TRBD1. V dropped 4 bases and J dropped 6; count of bases not matched to a gene: 8. The CDR3 loop spans 15 amino acids. The germline V gene has CDR1 LNHNV and CDR2 YYDKDF (reference sequence). CDR3 loop: CATSTDRGGSQPQHF. The CDR3 bases are TGTGCCACCAGCACTGACAGGGGAGGCAGTCAGCCCCAGCATTTT.